The present entry profiles one T cell receptor beta chain with its context. These data belong to a study of response to subunit inactivated influenza vaccine. V lost 5 bases to trimming and J lost 8 bases, with 15 bases between them. This CDR3 spans 13 amino acids. TCRdb independently ran MiXCR on the RT-PCR reads; one entry per CDR3 protein. The sample has about 780,000 distinct CDR3 sequences, approximately 17% seen once; the top ten hold approximately 11%. The chain couples TRBV12-3 or TRBV12-4 to TRBJ1-2; D might be TRBD1 (6 bases). The receptor comes from a man in his forties or fifties who received an inactivated influenza vaccine. The sample was PBMCs from blood, taken approximately 5 days after vaccination. The CDR3 loop reads CASSPTGLGGYTF. The CDR3 DNA is TGTGCCAGCAGTCCCACAGGGTTAGGGGGCTACACCTTC.